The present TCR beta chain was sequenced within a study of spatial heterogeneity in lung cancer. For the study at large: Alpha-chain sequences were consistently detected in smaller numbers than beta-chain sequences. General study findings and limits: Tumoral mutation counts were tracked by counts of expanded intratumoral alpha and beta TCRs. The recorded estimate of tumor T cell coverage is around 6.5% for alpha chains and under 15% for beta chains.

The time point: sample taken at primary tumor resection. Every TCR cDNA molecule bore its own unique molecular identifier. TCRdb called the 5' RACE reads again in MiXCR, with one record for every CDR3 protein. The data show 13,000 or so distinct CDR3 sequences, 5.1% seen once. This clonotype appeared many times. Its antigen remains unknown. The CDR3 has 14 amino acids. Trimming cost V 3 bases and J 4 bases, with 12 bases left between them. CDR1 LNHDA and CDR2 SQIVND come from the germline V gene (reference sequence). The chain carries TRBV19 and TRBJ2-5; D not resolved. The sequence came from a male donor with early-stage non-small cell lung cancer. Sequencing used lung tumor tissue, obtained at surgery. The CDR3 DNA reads TGTGCCAGTAGTATTAACTGGTCCTCAGAGACCCAGTACTTC. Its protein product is CASSINWSSETQYF.